This TCR beta chain is drawn from a study of blood T cell repertoires in COVID-19. CDR3 length equals 14 residues. Germline CDR1 reads MNHNY; CDR2 reads SVGAGI (reference sequence). V dropped 7 bases and J dropped 3; count of bases not matched to a gene: 7. TCRdb's copy holds only in-frame clones and misses some; the assay was immunoSEQ multiplex PCR. The sample has about 100,000 clones, roughly 90% seen once. The sequence was collected from a man younger than 45 in a cohort sampled during active COVID-19. The rearrangement joins TRBV6-6 to TRBJ1-2; 8 nucleotides agree with TRBD1. The material sequenced was peripheral blood. The CDR3 loop reads CASTHPDRDYGYTF. DNA of the CDR3: TGTGCCAGCACCCACCCGGACAGGGACTATGGCTACACCTTC.